This T cell receptor (beta chain) was profiled in a study of blood T cell repertoires in COVID-19. Study-level background: Donors in the United States, Italy and Spain gave samples during acute or convalescent COVID-19. In each case, the material was cDNA or gDNA derived from T cells, B-cell-depleted T cells, or PBMCs.

CDR1 is SGHRS and CDR2 is YFSETQ in the germline V gene. The CDR3 is 15 residues long. The trim removed 4 bases at V and 7 bases at J, leaving 9 bases unmatched. Seattle's cohort entered during active infection and was followed longitudinally. Methods used by the authors: Amplification of reference gene primers provided the estimated nucleated cell counts. TCRdb's table, derived via immunoSEQ multiplex PCR, lists solely in-frame clones and lacks some. The DNA gave D and trimming, while V, J and clone size come from that table. Counted here are about 180,000 clones, approximately 87% occurring once; the ten biggest clones make up approximately 13%.

The TCR comes from an older woman with COVID-19, enrolled during active disease. This chain joins TRBV5-1 and TRBJ1-4; 8 bases are shared with TRBD1. What was sequenced was peripheral blood. CDR3 amino acids: CASSTNGQGGEKLFF. The CDR3 DNA follows: TGCGCCAGCAGCACGAACGGACAGGGCGGTGAAAAACTGTTTTTT.